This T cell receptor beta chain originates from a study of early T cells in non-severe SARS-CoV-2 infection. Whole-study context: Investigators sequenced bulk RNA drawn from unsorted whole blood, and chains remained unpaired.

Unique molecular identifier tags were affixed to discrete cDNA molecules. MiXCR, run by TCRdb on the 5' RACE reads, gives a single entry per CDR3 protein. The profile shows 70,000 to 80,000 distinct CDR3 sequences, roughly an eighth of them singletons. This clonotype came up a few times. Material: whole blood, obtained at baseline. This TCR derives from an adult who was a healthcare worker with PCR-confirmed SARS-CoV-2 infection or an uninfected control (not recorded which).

This chain's CDR3 is CASSSNPSGSPLHF. The CDR3 coding sequence is TGTGCCAGCAGCTCAAACCCTAGTGGTTCACCCCTCCACTTT. The chain employs TRBV7-9 and TRBJ1-6; D remains ambiguous. The CDR3 runs to 14 residues. Germline V gives CDR1 SEHNR, CDR2 FQNEAQ (reference sequence). Trimming took off 4 bases at V and 9 bases at J, with 13 bases between the two ends.